This note documents a single TCR beta chain sequence. Trimming shortened V by 1 base and J by 9 bases, and 34 bases separated the two germline ends. Germline loops: CDR1 MGHRA, CDR2 YSYEKL. This CDR3 contains 22 residues. Measured with immunoSEQ multiplex PCR; TCRdb has only the in-frame clones, and not every one. Of 350,000 or so clones listed, 85% to 90% are singletons. This sample is part of a study of blood T cell repertoires in COVID-19. The sequence was collected from a woman aged 30 to 39 who had been exposed to COVID-19. V is TRBV4-1 and J is TRBJ1-6; the D is unclear. The specimen was PBMCs or T cells enriched from blood (not recorded which). Here the CDR3 reads CASSQGSWGFDDGLAPSSPLHF. For the CDR3, the DNA is TGCGCCAGCAGCCAAGGTAGTTGGGGTTTTGATGACGGACTCGCCCCTTCTTCACCCCTCCACTTT.